This paragraph reports one T cell receptor (beta chain). Antigen specificity is unknown. No patient received treatment before thyroid surgery. The entry originates in a study of metastatic and nonmetastatic thyroid tumors. Study-wide results and limits: Versus benign nodules, malignant thyroid tumors reportedly had significantly higher TCR beta diversity, in blood and tumor.

TCRdb re-called the PCR reads via MiXCR. The sample contains tens of thousands of clones, about 32% of which appear only once. CDR1 GTSNPN and CDR2 SVGIG come from the germline V gene (reference sequence). CDR3 size: 14 residues. V was clipped by 0 bases and J by 2 bases; unmatched bases: 4. The receptor was isolated from a female donor with papillary thyroid cancer or a benign thyroid nodule (not recorded which). Some clones in this sample may be carry-over from other donors' samples. The sequenced material came from blood. This chain joins TRBV30 and TRBJ2-7, with TRBD1 matching 7 bases. CDR3 in amino acids: CAWSVRGQTYEQYF. The CDR3 DNA reads TGTGCCTGGAGTGTAAGGGGACAGACCTACGAGCAGTACTTC.